This T cell receptor beta chain was sequenced in a study of cytomegalovirus exposure and HLA in healthy donors (dated by TCRdb to about 2017). Regarding the study in general: An earlier analysis of about 560 of the donors reported 276 Gb of sequence data and around 110 million unique TCR beta sequences obtained from about 170 million T cells. An early release covering just under 650 HLA-typed donors comprised approximately 300 gigabases of sequencing data and some 79 million unique TCR sequences. The genetic ancestry cluster associated with self-reported Caucasian donors included 81% of the roughly 380 genotyped donors. The study aimed to test whether cataloging public T cell receptors could reveal signatures of past pathogen exposure. The T cell repertoires of around 730 subjects were profiled by immunosequencing and related to cytomegalovirus serostatus. A separate validation cohort of 100 to 150 different subjects was used in addition to the approximately 670-subject first cohort. The study combined high-throughput TCR immunosequencing, statistical association of individual TCRs with disease status, and machine learning to predict cytomegalovirus infection status. In a later analysis, previously published TCR beta repertoires from 670 or so donors were re-analyzed and high-resolution HLA genotyping was added so that TCR occurrence patterns could be studied. Rather than drawing on any new phenotypic data, the later analysis identified candidate immune exposures from TCR beta sequences and the way those sequences occurred across donors. To decide whether each TCR beta V gene segment behaved as functional or pseudogenic, an earlier analysis of some 600 of the donors relied on high-throughput TCR beta sequencing. Donor age, sex, ethnicity and CMV serostatus were compiled together with the repertoire data. Genome-wide SNP genotypes for about three fifths of the roughly 700 donors were used in a later genetic analysis, which treated that subset as a discovery cohort. Every discovery cohort repertoire had been produced on one sequencing platform. HLA typing included class I and class II loci at four-digit resolution. The number of typed donors differed by locus: about 620-630 for A, B, C, DRB1 and DQB1; 500 to 550 for DQA1; approximately 600 for DPA1; and 400 to 480 for DPB1. Because of strong linkage in the cohort, roughly five DR-DQ haplotypes were treated as single units for association and clustering. On average, 235,054 unique TCR beta nucleotide sequences were sequenced per donor among several hundred genotyped donors of the cohort, with roughly 18% of those sequences being non-productive. Broad study findings and their caveats: A group of highly shared sequence variants was considered likely to be a technical artifact of the sequencing pipeline. In both the original and validation cohorts, the classifier was reported to diagnose cytomegalovirus status with high specificity and sensitivity. Correlated functional status among segregating V segments might be attributable to linkage disequilibrium, but an unknown experimental factor could not be ruled out. In a later genetic analysis, fewer N-insertions in productive TCRs were reported among donors in an Asian-associated ancestry cluster than the roughly 700-donor mean. Most TCR sequences were observed very rarely across donors, whereas some public TCRs were present in many individuals. According to the authors, the approach could potentially be generalized to other disease states and immunological phenotypes. A further reported finding was that TCR beta sequences accurately predicted the HLA-A and HLA-B alleles for most subjects in the first cohort. Because the 87-base-pair reads could not distinguish some IMGT-functional V segments, including TRBV6-2 and TRBV6-3, those segments were excluded. In an earlier analysis of approximately 590 of the donors, most TCR beta V segments were observed in productive rearrangements about 87% or about 30% of the time, broadly matching IMGT annotations. Because HLA typing was unavailable for some donors at each locus, only the typed subset was used in association tests. Sequencing depth was assumed to be roughly uniform across donors in the presence/absence analyses, though that assumption may not hold. An association between a missense DCLRE1C variant and V-gene and J-gene trimming of TCR beta chains was found in a later genetic analysis and replicated in an independent cohort. For the cohort, immune exposure information was limited to CMV serostatus. According to a later analysis, parvovirus B19, influenza, CMV and Epstein-Barr virus appeared linked to several top co-occurrence clusters. In this cohort, only TCR beta chains were sequenced, and detectable features were limited by the absence of alpha or paired-chain data. The study listed 164 TCR beta chains as associated with cytomegalovirus. In a later analysis, the rate of TCR association differed among HLA loci, with DRB1 alleles having the most associated TCRs and HLA-C alleles having the fewest. According to a later analysis, most CMV-associated TCR beta chains appeared to be HLA-restricted, and the HLA associations seemed to be driven largely by CMV exposure. In vitro tests confirmed that a few of the cytomegalovirus-associated TCR beta chains recognize cytomegalovirus antigens. A later analysis found that HLA-associated TCR beta chains were more clonally expanded and had lower generation probabilities than equally common non-associated chains. When HLA alleles, especially DR and DQ, strongly co-occurred, attributing TCR associations to individual alleles was difficult. Because counts were too low, roughly 16 rarely observed V segments, including chromosome 9 orphons, were left out of the earlier analysis of about 500 of the donors. Specific HLA alleles were associated with 16,951 TCR beta sequences at a false discovery rate of 0.05 in a later analysis.

Points on this clone: This receptor's antigen is unknown. No much larger clone is present one base from it, and per-base qualities are unavailable.

Spanning cysteine to phenylalanine, the CDR3 consists of 16 amino acids. This entry keeps only the CDR3 DNA: 48 bases, framed from base 1. CDR1 and CDR2 are read off the germline V gene (reference sequence) as SGHNT and YYREEE. The germline ends are 18 bases apart after V is trimmed by 0 bases and J by 5 bases. The library was obtained by the immunoSEQ multiplex PCR assay. For the multiplex PCR, a mixture combining 60 forward primers for TCR Vbeta segments and 13 reverse primers for TCR Jbeta segments was used. Amplification of the CDR3 region of rearranged TCR beta genes was performed with a multiplex PCR assay on genomic DNA. The amplified TCR beta libraries were sequenced on the Illumina HiSeq System as 87-base-pair reads. Processing in the source paper ran as follows. Across the 700 or so repertoires, a later analysis counted approximately 83 million unique TCR beta chains, roughly 11 million of which were shared by at least two donors. A nearest-neighbor algorithm error-corrected the raw reads and collapsed the reads into unique sequences, merging closely related sequences to remove PCR and sequencing errors. V, D and J gene segments were assigned by aligning CDR3 sequences to IMGT reference sequences. Each retained sequence needed at least a six-nucleotide match to both a V gene segment and a J gene segment. Rearrangements were called productive when the CDR3 lacked stop codons and stayed in frame with V and J; all others were non-productive. Following IMGT convention, CDR3 was defined as the stretch from the second conserved V-encoded cysteine up to the conserved J-encoded phenylalanine. The earlier analysis of roughly 590 of the donors excluded sequences that lacked an unambiguous match to a single V gene segment. An earlier analysis of fewer than 750 of the donors called V segments functional above 56.7% productive rearrangements and segregating when the between-donor standard deviation exceeded 5%. A statistical classification framework was developed to diagnose cytomegalovirus status using the catalog of TCR beta chain sequences. A later analysis assigned V and J genes by comparing TCR nucleotide sequences with IMGT/GENE-DB human TR gene sequences. Using the TCRdist pipeline, a later analysis assigned CDR3 sequences along with most-parsimonious VDJ recombination scenarios. In a later analysis, each TCR beta chain was defined by its CDR3 amino acid sequence together with its V-gene family, and reads without a unique V-gene family were excluded. To address suspected cross-contamination and a sequencing artifact, a later analysis removed 592 highly shared, low-generation-probability nucleotide sequences. In a later analysis, a clonal expansion index was calculated for each public chain from normalized within-repertoire ranks of inferred template counts. A later analysis computed generation probabilities with a VDJ recombination model fitted to out-of-frame rearrangements, and checked the results against IGoR. In a later analysis, TCR-TCR, TCR-HLA and TCR-CMV co-occurrence was scored with hypergeometric tests, and a repertoire-size bias correction was applied to TCR pairs. False discovery rates were estimated in a later analysis by permuting HLA or CMV assignments 20 times. In a later analysis, co-occurring TCRs were grouped using DBSCAN, with TCRdist sequence similarity added in when clustering inside HLA-allele-positive subsets. For co-occurrence clustering, repertoires with fewer than 30,000 or more than 120,000 public chains were excluded, along with roughly 5 repertoires with anomalous nucleotide sharing. The table was pulled from immuneACCESS by TCRdb, which kept in-frame rearrangements only. Such tables lose some clones; where checked, under half of the loss comes from unresolved V genes, and the rest has no known cause. The V and J calls and clone size are taken from that table; D and trimming were inferred from the DNA. The sample table contains over 65,000 clones; only one count was recorded for roughly four fifths of them. The ten most abundant clones make up 7% to 9.5% of the sample.

The cohort comprised under 700 healthy bone marrow donors. Cohort members were all nominally healthy when sampled, although unrecorded immune exposures were likely present. The donor was CMV seropositive and belonged to the group of 250 to 300 seropositive cohort members. Every donor gave a peripheral blood sample, and the peripheral blood mononuclear cells from that sample were used for TCR beta sequencing. The Qiagen DNeasy Blood Extraction Kit was used to extract genomic DNA from the blood cell samples. This sequence originates from a woman aged 25 to 39 in good health and CMV-seropositive. The chain was built from TRBV5-4 and TRBJ2-7, with TRBD2 perhaps the D gene, on 6 matching bases. The material sequenced was PBMCs. The CDR3 corresponds to CASSLVRGTLSNEQYF. The nucleotide sequence reads TGTGCCAGCAGCTTGGTTCGGGGGACGCTGTCTAACGAGCAGTACTTC.